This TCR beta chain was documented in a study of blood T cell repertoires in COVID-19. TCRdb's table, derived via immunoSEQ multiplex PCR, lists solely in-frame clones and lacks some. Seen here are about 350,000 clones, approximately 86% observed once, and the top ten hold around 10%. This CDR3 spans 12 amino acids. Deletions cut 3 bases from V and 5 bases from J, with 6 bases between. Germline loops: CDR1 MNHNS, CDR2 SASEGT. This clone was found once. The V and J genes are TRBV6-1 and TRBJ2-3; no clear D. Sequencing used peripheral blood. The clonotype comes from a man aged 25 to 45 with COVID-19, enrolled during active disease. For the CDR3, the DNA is TGTGCCAGCAGTGAGTCCGGAGATACGCAGTATTTT. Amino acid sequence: CASSESGDTQYF.